Presented here are 23 T cell receptor beta chains from one specimen sequenced in a study of T-cell memory formation after mild COVID-19. TCRdb passed the 5' RACE reads through MiXCR, listing each CDR3 protein once. The sample holds 200,000 to 250,000 distinct CDR3 sequences, 15% to 19% seen once. Sequenced: PBMCs or a T cell subset sorted from them (not recorded which). The receptors come from an adult woman who had mild COVID-19 (a few samples of this study predate the infection). Cell type and time point are not known.

This clonotype was counted a few times. CDR3 in DNA: TGCGCCAGCAGCCGACCCCAGGACAGGGGGGACATTCAGTACTTC. This codes for CASSRPQDRGDIQYF. The chain links TRBV5-1 to TRBJ2-4; 10 bases line up with TRBD1. Germline loops: CDR1 SGHRS, CDR2 YFSETQ. The CDR3 has 15 amino acids. The V and J ends lost 4 bases and 8 bases, in that order; junction bases with no gene match: 9.

The chain is built from TRBV5-6 and TRBJ2-7, with TRBD2 as a possible D gene (6 bases). CDR3 length equals 16 residues. From germline, CDR1 is SGHDT and CDR2 YYEEEE. The V and J ends lost 4 bases and 1 base respectively, with 18 bases between them. CDR3 region: CASSQVPTRASYEQYF. The CDR3 region has the DNA TGTGCCAGCAGCCAGGTCCCGACTAGAGCGTCCTACGAGCAGTACTTC.

The chain combines TRBV29-1 with TRBJ2-3; D perhaps matches TRBD1 (5 bases). Germline CDR1 SQVTM, CDR2 ANQGSEA. V was pared by 4 bases and J by 2 bases, with 19 bases between. CDR3 length: 16 residues. CDR3: CSVGDSDTGPTDTQYF. The CDR3 bases are TGCAGCGTTGGTGACAGCGATACTGGACCCACAGATACGCAGTATTTT.

The chain employs TRBV4-3 and TRBJ2-7; TRBD2 might be the D (6 bases). CDR1 is LGHNA and CDR2 is YSLEER in the germline V gene. Trimming stripped 2 bases from V and 7 bases from J, with 18 bases between. The CDR3 runs to 15 residues. DNA for the CDR3: TGCGCCAGCAGCCAACGGCGAGCCGGAGCGGGTGAGCAGTACTTC. Its translation: CASSQRRAGAGEQYF.

The V call is TRBV5-5, the J call TRBJ2-5; possible D gene TRBD1, 5 bases. V lost 2 bases and J 3 bases, leaving 11 bases between the germline ends. The CDR3 runs to 14 residues. Germline CDR1 SGHKS, CDR2 YYEKEE (reference sequence). The CDR3 region is CASSFHAREETQYF. In nucleotides, the CDR3 is TGTGCCAGCAGCTTCCATGCCAGGGAAGAGACCCAGTACTTC.

This clonotype was counted many times. The gene calls are TRBV5-1 and TRBJ1-1; a possible D gene is TRBD1 (5 bases). Germline CDR1 SGHRS, CDR2 YFSETQ. V lost 5 bases, J lost 0 bases, and 14 bases lay in between. The CDR3 covers 15 residues. The CDR3 DNA reads TGCGCCAGCAGAGAACAGACAGCTCTGAACACTGAAGCTTTCTTT. Amino acid sequence: CASREQTALNTEAFF.

This chain uses TRBV7-6 with TRBJ2-1, with D maybe TRBD1 (5 bases). The CDR3 covers 14 residues. CDR1 is SGHVS, CDR2 FNYEAQ, per germline. V was trimmed by 1 base and J by 3 bases, leaving 7 bases between them. The CDR3 loop is CASSLVQGYNEQFF. CDR3 nucleotide sequence: TGTGCCAGCAGCTTAGTGCAGGGCTACAATGAGCAGTTCTTC.

The chain links TRBV6-5 to TRBJ1-1; TRBD1 aligns across 8 bases. Trimming removed 6 bases from V and 0 bases from J; junction bases left unmatched: 3. The CDR3 has 14 amino acids. Germline V gene sequence: CDR1 MNHEY, CDR2 SVGAGI. The CDR3 sequence: CASRRQGLNTEAFF. DNA of the CDR3: TGTGCCAGCAGACGACAGGGGTTGAACACTGAAGCTTTCTTT.

The chain links TRBV10-3 to TRBJ2-7, with 12 bases matching TRBD2. This CDR3 has 17 amino acids. The junction had 12 bases not matched to a gene; V was cut back by 7 bases and J by 2 bases. CDR1 ENHRY and CDR2 SYGVKD come from the germline V gene. The CDR3 region is CAITETSGSVSTYEQYF. CDR3 nucleotides: TGTGCCATCACGGAGACTAGCGGGAGCGTATCTACCTACGAGCAGTACTTC.

V is TRBV24-1 and J is TRBJ2-7; 12 bases are a match to TRBD1. J was trimmed by 5 bases and V by 9 bases; bases with no gene match: 10. The CDR3 runs to 15 residues. Per germline, CDR1 KGHDR and CDR2 SFDVKD. DNA of the CDR3: TGTGCCACCTCTGTCACCGGGACAGGGGGCCACGAGCAGTACTTC. Translated, it gives CATSVTGTGGHEQYF.

This clonotype was counted a few times. For the CDR3, the DNA is TGTGCCTGGAGTGTGGGGGCCGGCTACACCTTC. Its protein is CAWSVGAGYTF. The chain recombines TRBV30 with TRBJ1-2, with D maybe TRBD1 (6 bases). CDR1 is GTSNPN, CDR2 SVGIG, per germline (reference sequence). Trimming stripped 0 bases from V and 8 bases from J, with 7 bases between. This CDR3 spans 11 amino acids.

V gene TRBV3-1 combines with J gene TRBJ2-1; maybe TRBD1 (5 bases). CDR3 length: 17 amino acids. V was shortened by 0 bases and J by 6 bases, with 18 bases between the two germline ends. The germline CDR1 and CDR2 sequences are LGHDT and YNNKEL (reference sequence). The CDR3 bases are TGTGCCAGCAGCCAAGAGCCCCGCGTGGCAGGGCGCAATGAGCAGTTCTTC. Translation gives CASSQEPRVAGRNEQFF.

This clonotype was seen a handful of times. The chain recombines TRBV27 with TRBJ1-1; TRBD1 might be the D (6 bases). This CDR3 region has 15 residues. The germline V gene has CDR1 MNHEY and CDR2 SMNVEV (reference sequence). V lost 4 bases and J lost 2, with 14 bases in between. The CDR3 region has the DNA TGTGCCAGCAGTTCCCGCGGGGGCACAAACACTGAAGCTTTCTTT. Its translation is CASSSRGGTNTEAFF.

This clonotype was seen just once. This rearrangement joins TRBV24-1 to TRBJ2-3, with D perhaps TRBD1 or TRBD2 (8 bases each). The CDR3 length is 17 residues. V was pared by 6 bases and J by 5 bases, with 23 bases between. Germline V gene data show CDR1 as KGHDR and CDR2 as SFDVKD. CDR3 nucleotides: TGTGCCACCAGTTCGCGGGGGGCCAGGGGGCATAGAGATACGCAGTATTTT. It encodes CATSSRGARGHRDTQYF.

There are a few counts of this clonotype. V is TRBV12-3 or TRBV12-4 and J is TRBJ2-7; D is unclear. The CDR3 is 14 amino acids. Trimming took off 3 bases at V and 3 bases at J, with 12 bases between the two ends. Written as DNA, the CDR3 is TGTGCCAGCAGTTTCTTGGACGGACGCTACGAGCAGTACTTC. Translation gives CASSFLDGRYEQYF.

This clonotype turned up a few times. The chain recombines TRBV11-2 with TRBJ1-1, with a possible D match to TRBD1 (5 bases). The CDR3 is 15 amino acids. V lost 5 bases and J 7 bases, leaving 20 bases between the germline ends. CDR1 is SGHAT and CDR2 is FQNNGV in the germline V gene. This CDR3 reads CASSRNRGGMSEAFF. For the CDR3, the DNA is TGTGCCAGCAGCCGCAACCGGGGGGGAATGAGTGAAGCTTTCTTT.

The chain recombines TRBV6-5 with TRBJ1-2; TRBD1 matches at 12 bases. Per the germline V gene, CDR1 is MNHEY and CDR2 is SVGAGI. The CDR3 loop spans 16 amino acids. J was trimmed by 6 bases and V by 7 bases; bases with no gene match: 12. CDR3 bases: TGTGCCAGCACCCTAAGGTCCGGGACAGGGGGCAATGGCTACACCTTC. It translates to CASTLRSGTGGNGYTF.

The CDR3 nucleotides are TGTGCCAGTACCCAAAATCAGAACACTGAAGCTTTCTTT. Translated: CASTQNQNTEAFF. The chain links TRBV6-2 or TRBV6-3 to TRBJ1-1; no reliable D call. In germline, CDR1 is MNHEY, CDR2 SVGEGT. Deletions cut 9 bases from V and 1 base from J, with 12 bases between. The CDR3 has 13 residues.

The chain is built from TRBV12-3 or TRBV12-4 and TRBJ2-7; D gene unclear. CDR3 length: 12 residues. V lost 3 bases and J 6 bases, leaving 9 bases between the germline ends. The CDR3 reads CASSFIGVEQYF. The CDR3 nucleotides are TGTGCCAGCAGTTTCATAGGCGTCGAGCAGTACTTC.

This clonotype was seen more than once but under ten times. The rearrangement uses TRBV7-9 and TRBJ1-1; 10 nucleotides align to TRBD1. Germline assignment: CDR1 SEHNR and CDR2 FQNEAQ (reference sequence). J gave up 5 bases and V 3 bases, and 6 bases lay outside the gene matches. The CDR3 spans 15 residues. The CDR3 spells CASSFRQGAWTEAFF. CDR3 sequence (DNA): TGTGCCAGCAGCTTCCGACAGGGGGCGTGGACTGAAGCTTTCTTT. Filled out from reference TRBV7-9 and TRBJ1-1, the complete variable domain reads DTGVSQNPRHKITKRGQNVTFRCDPISEHNRLYWYRQTLGQGPEFLTYFQNEAQLEKSRLLSDRFSAERPKGSFSTLEIQRTEQGDSAMYLCASSFRQGAWTEAFFGQGTRLTVV.

This clonotype came up once. The rearrangement links TRBV4-1 to TRBJ2-3, with TRBD2 identical over 16 bases. The CDR3 sequence is 17 residues long. J lost 1 base, V lost 7 bases, and 5 bases had no gene match. Germline V gene lookup returns CDR1 MGHRA and CDR2 YSYEKL. CDR3 in amino acids: CASKGTSGGARTDTQYF. CDR3 sequence (DNA): TGCGCCAGCAAGGGGACTAGCGGGGGGGCGCGCACAGATACGCAGTATTTT.

This clonotype was observed a few times. V is TRBV2 and J is TRBJ2-7; 10 bases are a match to TRBD2. The CDR3 has 13 amino acids. The germline gives CDR1 SNHLY, CDR2 FYNNEI. V lost 7 bases and J lost 3; bases outside the gene matches: 3. CDR3: CASMRTSGYEQYF. The CDR3 DNA follows: TGTGCCAGCATGAGGACTAGCGGCTACGAGCAGTACTTC.

This clonotype was counted between two and nine times. This chain connects TRBV6-5 to TRBJ2-1; D is undetermined. CDR3 length equals 15 residues. CDR1 MNHEY and CDR2 SVGAGI come from the germline V gene. The V end was cut by 0 bases, the J end by 0 bases, with 6 bases between. The CDR3 is CASSYSRSSYNEQFF. CDR3 nucleotides: TGTGCCAGCAGTTACTCCAGGAGCTCCTACAATGAGCAGTTCTTC.